This TCR beta chain was recovered during a study of CD8 T cells in Susac syndrome. A quantity of about 0.5 to 1 ug RNA underwent reverse transcription using random hexamers. Via MiXCR, TCRdb re-called the immunoSEQ multiplex PCR reads, giving one row per CDR3 protein. Of under 200,000 distinct CDR3 sequences listed, under 97% are singletons. After removal of 0 bases from V and 6 bases from J, the junction contained 5 bases not matched to a gene. Germline CDR1 and CDR2: DFQATT and SNEGSKA (reference sequence). The CDR3 has 14 residues. The sequence derives from a human donor with Susac syndrome. Source material: CD4+ T cells from PBMCs. The J gene is TRBJ2-3, the V gene TRBV20-1; 8 positions match TRBD2. The CDR3 region is CSARDPRGGDTQYF. As DNA, the CDR3 is TGCAGTGCTAGAGATCCCCGGGGGGGCGATACGCAGTATTTT.